Each of the 9 T cell receptor beta chains below was sequenced from the same sample in a study of shared clonotypes between healthy human individuals. Assay: immunoSEQ multiplex PCR; the TCRdb copy retains only in-frame clones and omits some. The sample has around 990,000 clones, around 77% seen once. The sample comprised memory CD4+ T cells from PBMCs. Subset meaning: CD45RA-negative fraction. These receptors were taken from a man between 18 and 35 years old in good health. Some clones in this sample may be carry-over from other donors' samples.

The chain combines TRBV2 with TRBJ1-3; D possibly corresponds to TRBD1 (5 bases). This CDR3 comprises 14 residues. V was cut by 6 bases and J by 0 bases, with 9 bases left in between. The V gene's germline CDR1 is SNHLY and CDR2 FYNNEI. The CDR3 here is CASRLTASGNTIYF. Here the CDR3 DNA reads TGTGCCAGCAGATTGACAGCCTCTGGAAACACCATATATTTT.

The chain carries TRBV7-9 and TRBJ2-1, with D tentatively TRBD2 (6 bases). The germline V and J ends were trimmed by 7 bases and 1 base, with 20 bases remaining between them. CDR3 size: 17 residues. CDR1 and CDR2 from the germline V gene are SEHNR and FQNEAQ (reference sequence). DNA for the CDR3: TGTGCCAGCATGCAAAACACCGGGACTGTGTCCTACAATGAGCAGTTCTTC. This translates into CASMQNTGTVSYNEQFF.

The gene calls are TRBV7-9 and TRBJ2-6; TRBD1 or TRBD2 may be the D gene (5 bases each). The germline V gene has CDR1 SEHNR and CDR2 FQNEAQ (reference sequence). The CDR3 has 15 amino acids. Between the trimmed V and J ends, which lost 4 bases and 0 bases, there was a span of 7 bases. The CDR3 here is CASSWDLSGANVLTF. CDR3 coding DNA: TGTGCCAGCAGCTGGGACCTCTCTGGGGCCAACGTCCTGACTTTC.

The chain links TRBV9 to TRBJ2-1; 9 bases agree with TRBD1. CDR1 and CDR2 (germline): SGDLS, YYNGEE. There are 18 residues in the CDR3. Germline trimming cut 0 bases from V and 10 bases from J; bases unmatched to any gene: 17. CDR3 nucleotide sequence: TGTGCCAGCAGCGTAGACCCCCCCCACCGGGACAGGGTTCCCGAGCAGTTCTTC. It yields the protein CASSVDPPHRDRVPEQFF. Full variable domain (outside the CDR3, taken from reference TRBV9 and TRBJ2-1): DSGVTQTPKHLITATGQRVTLRCSPRSGDLSVYWYQQSLDQGLQFLIQYYNGEERAKGNILERFSAQQFPDLHSELNLSSLELGDSALYFCASSVDPPHRDRVPEQFFGPGTRLTVL.

V gene TRBV7-2 combines with J gene TRBJ2-7; D is unresolved. The ends were cut back, 2 bases at V and 2 bases at J, with 10 bases in the middle. CDR1 and CDR2 from the germline V gene are SGHTA and FQGNSA. This CDR3 spans 14 amino acids. The CDR3 DNA reads TGTGCCAGCAGCTTAAATTTTTGGGCCTACGAGCAGTACTTC. It codes for CASSLNFWAYEQYF.

The chain is built from TRBV5-1 and TRBJ2-7; TRBD1 agrees at 9 bases. The CDR3 totals 15 residues. The ends lost 4 bases at V and 2 bases at J; junction bases unmatched: 7. Germline CDR1 reads SGHRS; CDR2 reads YFSETQ. This chain's CDR3 is CASSPGTGFPYEQYF. CDR3 coding DNA: TGCGCCAGCAGCCCCGGGACAGGGTTCCCCTACGAGCAGTACTTC.

As regards this clone: Other DNA sequences in this sample translate to the same CDR3. The chain recombines TRBV18 with TRBJ1-1; D not certain. The V gene lost 3 bases and the J gene lost 0 bases, with 5 bases spanning the gap. The CDR3 is 13 residues long. The germline V gene encodes CDR1 KGHSH and CDR2 LQKENI. CDR3 in DNA: TGTGCCAGCTCACCTACGTTGAACACTGAAGCTTTCTTT. This gives the protein CASSPTLNTEAFF.

The J gene is TRBJ1-3, the V gene TRBV30; 8 bases are shared with TRBD1. V gave up 5 bases and J gave up 1 base; unmatched junction bases: 7. CDR3 length equals 15 residues. Germline values: CDR1 GTSNPN, CDR2 SVGIG (reference sequence). CDR3 loop: CAWWTGFRSGNTIYF. CDR3 DNA: TGTGCCTGGTGGACAGGGTTCCGTTCTGGAAACACCATATATTTT.

The gene calls are TRBV11-2 and TRBJ1-5; a weak D match, TRBD1 (5 bases). The CDR3 sequence is 15 residues long. CDR1 and CDR2 from the germline V gene are SGHAT and FQNNGV. Trimming left V 5 bases short and J 6 bases short, with 17 bases between. The CDR3, as DNA: TGTGCCAGCAGCCCCTGGGGGGGACCGGCTCAGCCCCAGCATTTT. As protein: CASSPWGGPAQPQHF.